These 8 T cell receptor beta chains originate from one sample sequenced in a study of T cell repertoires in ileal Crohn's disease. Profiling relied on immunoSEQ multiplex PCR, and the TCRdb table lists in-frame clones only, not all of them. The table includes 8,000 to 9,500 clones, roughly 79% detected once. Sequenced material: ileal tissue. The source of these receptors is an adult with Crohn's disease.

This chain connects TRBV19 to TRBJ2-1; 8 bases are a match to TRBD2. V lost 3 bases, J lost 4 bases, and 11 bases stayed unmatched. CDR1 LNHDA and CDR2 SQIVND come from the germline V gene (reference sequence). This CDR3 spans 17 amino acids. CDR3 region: CASSISKIAGRYNEQFF. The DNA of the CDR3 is TGTGCCAGTAGTATCAGTAAAATAGCGGGACGTTACAATGAGCAGTTCTTC.

CDR3 nucleotides: TGTGCCAGCAGCCCCACAGGGGATAGAAACACCATATATTTT. It translates to CASSPTGDRNTIYF. The chain has TRBV9 and TRBJ1-3; the match to TRBD1 covers 7 bases. V gave up 4 bases and J gave up 5 bases; unmatched junction bases: 6. CDR1 SGDLS and CDR2 YYNGEE come from the germline V gene. The CDR3 has 14 residues.

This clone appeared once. In DNA, the CDR3 is TGCGCCAGCAGCAAAGGGATAGCGCGAGGGAACTCTGGAAACACCATATATTTT. Translating it yields CASSKGIARGNSGNTIYF. This chain uses TRBV4-1 with TRBJ1-3; D remains unclear. Germline CDR1 and CDR2: MGHRA and YSYEKL. The length of the CDR3 is 18 residues. The V end was cut by 5 bases, the J end by 0 bases, with 20 bases between.

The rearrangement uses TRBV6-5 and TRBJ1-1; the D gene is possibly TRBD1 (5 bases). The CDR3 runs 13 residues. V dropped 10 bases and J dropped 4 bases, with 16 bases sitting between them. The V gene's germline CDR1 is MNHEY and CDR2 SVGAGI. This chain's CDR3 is CATRPGLATEAFF. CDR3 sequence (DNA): TGTGCCACTCGACCAGGGTTGGCCACTGAAGCTTTCTTT.

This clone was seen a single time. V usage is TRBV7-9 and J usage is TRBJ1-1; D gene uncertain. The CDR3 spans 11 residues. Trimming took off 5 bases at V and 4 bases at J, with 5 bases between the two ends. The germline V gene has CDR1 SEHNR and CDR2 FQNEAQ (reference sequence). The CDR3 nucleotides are TGTGCCAGCAGCCCATCCACTGAAGCTTTCTTT. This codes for CASSPSTEAFF.

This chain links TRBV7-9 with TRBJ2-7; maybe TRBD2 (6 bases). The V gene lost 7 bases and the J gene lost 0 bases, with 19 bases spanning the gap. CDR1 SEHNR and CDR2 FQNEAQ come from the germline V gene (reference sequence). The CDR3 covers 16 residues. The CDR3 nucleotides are TGTGCCAGCACCCAGGGACTTCCCCAAAGCTCCTACGAGCAGTACTTC. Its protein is CASTQGLPQSSYEQYF.

In nucleotides, the CDR3 is TGTGCCAGCAGCCCTTGGACAGGGGGTAACAATGAGCAGTTCTTC. Translation: CASSPWTGGNNEQFF. The chain carries TRBV7-3 and TRBJ2-1; 10 nucleotides match TRBD1. There are 15 residues in the CDR3. From germline, CDR1 is SGHTA and CDR2 FQGTGA. The J segment lost 5 bases and the V segment lost 5 bases, leaving 6 bases of the junction unmatched.

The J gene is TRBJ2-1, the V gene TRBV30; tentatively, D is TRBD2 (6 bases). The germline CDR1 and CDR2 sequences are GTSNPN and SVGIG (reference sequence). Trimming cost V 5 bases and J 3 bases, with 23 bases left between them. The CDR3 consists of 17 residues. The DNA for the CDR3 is TGTGCCTGGGGCGAACAGACTAGGACTGGGGTCTACAATGAGCAGTTCTTC. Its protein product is CAWGEQTRTGVYNEQFF.